The entry below gives a single TCR beta chain sequence along with its context. This specimen comes from a study of blood T cell repertoires in COVID-19. Study information: COVID-19 samples from acute and convalescent phases originated in the United States, Italy and Spain. The analysed material was cDNA or gDNA that came from T cells, B-cell-depleted T cells, or PBMCs.

Cohorts were based on clinical histories the participants reported. Assay used: immunoSEQ multiplex PCR; TCRdb lists only in-frame clones, some missing. The sample has 150,000 to 200,000 clones, 84% seen once. This clonotype was sampled from a woman aged 25-40 years who had been exposed to COVID-19. The sequencing input was PBMCs or T cells enriched from blood (not recorded which).

The CDR3: CASSLSYGYTF. In nucleotides, the CDR3 is TGTGCCAGCAGCTTGAGCTATGGCTACACCTTC. V usage is TRBV7-9 and J usage is TRBJ1-2; D is uncertain. The ends were cut back, 3 bases at V and 4 bases at J, with 3 bases in the middle. Germline values: CDR1 SEHNR, CDR2 FQNEAQ (reference sequence). The CDR3 runs 11 residues.